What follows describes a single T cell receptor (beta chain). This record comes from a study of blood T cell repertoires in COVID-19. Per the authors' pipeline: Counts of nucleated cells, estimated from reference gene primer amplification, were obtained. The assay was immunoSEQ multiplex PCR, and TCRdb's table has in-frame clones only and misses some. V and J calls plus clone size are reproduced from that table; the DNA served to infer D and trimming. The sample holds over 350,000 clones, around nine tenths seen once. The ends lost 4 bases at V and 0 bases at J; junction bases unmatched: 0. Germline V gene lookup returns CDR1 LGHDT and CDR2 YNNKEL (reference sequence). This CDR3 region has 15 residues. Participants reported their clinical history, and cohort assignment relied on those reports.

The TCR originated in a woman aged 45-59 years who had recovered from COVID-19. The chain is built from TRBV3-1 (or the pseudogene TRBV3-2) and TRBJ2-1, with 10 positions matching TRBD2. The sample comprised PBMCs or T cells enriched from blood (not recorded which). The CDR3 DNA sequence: TGTGCCAGCAGCCCTAGCGGGAGCTCCTACAATGAGCAGTTCTTC. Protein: CASSPSGSSYNEQFF.